Following are 28 T cell receptor beta chains from one sample sequenced in a study of T cell changes during pregnancy in multiple sclerosis. The protocol was immunoSEQ multiplex PCR, while the TCRdb copy is restricted to in-frame clones and leaves out a portion. The profile shows under 70,000 clones, about 90% of them singletons. Specimen: CD4+ T cells from peripheral blood mononuclear cells, collected after pregnancy. These receptors were taken from a female donor with multiple sclerosis, enrolled in a pregnancy study.

The chain employs TRBV7-6 and TRBJ1-6; D is ambiguous. This CDR3 spans 14 amino acids. V lost 5 bases and J lost 7, with 12 bases in between. The V gene's germline CDR1 is SGHVS and CDR2 FNYEAQ. DNA for the CDR3: TGTGCCAGCAGCCTACTAGTTTCCAATTCACCCCTCCACTTT. It yields the protein CASSLLVSNSPLHF.

This chain connects TRBV9 to TRBJ1-5; D remains ambiguous. The CDR3 has 13 residues. The germline V gene has CDR1 SGDLS and CDR2 YYNGEE. Trimming took off 4 bases at V and 9 bases at J, with 14 bases between the two ends. CDR3 in DNA: TGTGCCAGCAGCACCAGTAATGGAGGGCCCCAGCATTTT. It yields the protein CASSTSNGGPQHF. The full variable domain, completed using reference TRBV9 and TRBJ1-5, is DSGVTQTPKHLITATGQRVTLRCSPRSGDLSVYWYQQSLDQGLQFLIQYYNGEERAKGNILERFSAQQFPDLHSELNLSSLELGDSALYFCASSTSNGGPQHFGDGTRLSIL.

The V call is TRBV10-3, the J call TRBJ1-1; D is uncertain. V was trimmed by 3 bases and J by 5 bases, leaving 13 bases between them. Germline loops: CDR1 ENHRY, CDR2 SYGVKD. The CDR3 length is 14 residues. The CDR3 spells CAISDYLGRTEAFF. The CDR3 nucleotides read TGTGCCATCAGTGATTATCTGGGGAGAACTGAAGCTTTCTTT.

The J gene is TRBJ1-6, the V gene TRBV6-5; 9 bases match TRBD1. There are 16 residues in the CDR3. With 3 bases clipped from V and 11 bases from J, the junction kept 11 bases outside the gene matches. Germline-derived CDR1 and CDR2 are MNHEY and SVGAGI. CDR3: CASSYSTGGGGTPLHF. DNA for the CDR3: TGTGCCAGCAGTTATTCCACAGGGGGCGGAGGAACACCCCTCCACTTT.

The chain links TRBV5-6 to TRBJ2-1; 8 nucleotides agree with TRBD2. V was pared by 4 bases and J by 8 bases, with 11 bases of the junction left unmatched. The CDR3 runs to 15 residues. CDR1 is SGHDT and CDR2 is YYEEEE in the germline V gene. The CDR3 reads CASSLGTRGLDEQFF. Here the CDR3 DNA reads TGTGCCAGCAGCCTCGGGACTAGGGGCCTGGATGAGCAGTTCTTC.

The rearrangement uses TRBV2 and TRBJ1-1; D gene ambiguous. Trimming shortened V by 5 bases and J by 0 bases, and 10 bases separated the two germline ends. The germline V gene has CDR1 SNHLY and CDR2 FYNNEI. This CDR3 has 14 residues. CDR3 DNA: TGTGCCAGCAGTAAGGCAGGAATGAACACTGAAGCTTTCTTT. It specifies CASSKAGMNTEAFF.

V and J are TRBV2 and TRBJ1-1; D remains ambiguous. Germline V gives CDR1 SNHLY, CDR2 FYNNEI. The CDR3 is 14 amino acids. V was pared by 6 bases and J by 6 bases, with 17 bases between. In nucleotides, the CDR3 is TGTGCCAGCAGGGAGGAGACACCAAACGCTGAAGCTTTCTTT. It encodes CASREETPNAEAFF.

CDR3 DNA: TGTGCCAGCACGGTGGCTGGGGCCAACGTCCTGACTTTC. Its translation is CASTVAGANVLTF. V is TRBV2 and J is TRBJ2-6; the D is unclear. V was clipped by 7 bases and J by 2 bases, with 6 bases between them. This CDR3 has 13 amino acids. CDR1 SNHLY and CDR2 FYNNEI come from the germline V gene.

This clone was detected only once. The same CDR3 arises from other DNA sequences in this sample as well. DNA for the CDR3: TGTGCCAGCAGCCCTACAGGGAACACTGAAGCTTTCTTT. Its protein is CASSPTGNTEAFF. This chain links TRBV6-5 with TRBJ1-1; D perhaps matches TRBD1 (5 bases). This CDR3 comprises 13 residues. Germline lookup yields CDR1 MNHEY and CDR2 SVGAGI. The V end lost 6 bases, the J end lost 1 base, and 9 bases lay between the germline ends.

CDR3 in DNA: TGTGCCAGCAGCCCCGGCGGAAAAACTAATGAAAAACTGTTTTTT. This codes for CASSPGGKTNEKLFF. This sequence joins TRBV7-9 and TRBJ1-4, with D uncertain. In germline, CDR1 is SEHNR, CDR2 FQNEAQ (reference sequence). The CDR3 covers 15 residues. Trimming left V 5 bases short and J 1 base short, with 11 bases between.

In its sample, this clone was seen once. The rearrangement joins TRBV29-1 to TRBJ2-7, with 11 bases fitting TRBD1. The trim removed 5 bases at V and 0 bases at J, leaving 3 bases unmatched. There are 14 residues in the CDR3. Germline assignment: CDR1 SQVTM and CDR2 ANQGSEA. CDR3 DNA: TGCAGCGTTAGGGGGACAGGGGGCTCCTACGAGCAGTACTTC. Encoded protein: CSVRGTGGSYEQYF.

J is TRBJ2-1 and V is TRBV29-1, with TRBD1 matching 8 bases. CDR3 size: 17 residues. Trimming cost V 5 bases and J 0 bases; bases outside gene matches: 12. Germline CDR1 and CDR2: SQVTM and ANQGSEA. The CDR3 spells CSVSARGQLSSYNEQFF. For the CDR3, the DNA is TGCAGCGTTTCGGCCAGGGGGCAACTTAGCTCCTACAATGAGCAGTTCTTC.

V and J are TRBV9 and TRBJ2-1; possible D gene TRBD2, 6 bases. Looked up from germline, CDR1 is SGDLS and CDR2 is YYNGEE. Between the trimmed V and J ends, which lost 3 bases and 2 bases, there was a span of 6 bases. There are 13 residues in the CDR3. The CDR3 loop reads CASSGGAYNEQFF. The CDR3 nucleotides read TGTGCCAGCAGCGGCGGGGCCTACAATGAGCAGTTCTTC. Complete variable domain (other parts from reference TRBV9 and TRBJ2-1): DSGVTQTPKHLITATGQRVTLRCSPRSGDLSVYWYQQSLDQGLQFLIQYYNGEERAKGNILERFSAQQFPDLHSELNLSSLELGDSALYFCASSGGAYNEQFFGPGTRLTVL.

The rearrangement joins TRBV29-1 to TRBJ2-1; the match to TRBD2 covers 7 bases. After removal of 7 bases from V and 10 bases from J, the junction contained 16 bases not matched to a gene. The CDR3 contains 14 residues. Germline V gives CDR1 SQVTM, CDR2 ANQGSEA. The CDR3 protein is CSAHSGLSKGEQFF. The CDR3 DNA sequence: TGCAGCGCTCATAGCGGGCTCTCAAAGGGGGAGCAGTTCTTC.

The chain uses TRBV6-1 and TRBJ1-2, with D perhaps matching TRBD1 (6 bases). Per the germline V gene, CDR1 is MNHNS and CDR2 is SASEGT. Trimming pared 3 bases from V and 8 bases from J, leaving 13 bases between. The CDR3 runs to 13 residues. CDR3 sequence reads: CASSDHRVVGYTF. For the CDR3, the DNA is TGTGCCAGCAGTGATCACAGGGTGGTCGGCTACACCTTC.

V is TRBV2 and J is TRBJ1-3; tentative D call: TRBD1 (6 bases). The V gene's germline CDR1 is SNHLY and CDR2 FYNNEI. The V end was cut by 6 bases, the J end by 1 base, with 19 bases between. The CDR3 is made up of 17 amino acids. CDR3 loop: CASSQLFRGSSGNTIYF. Here the CDR3 DNA reads TGTGCCAGCAGCCAATTATTCAGGGGTAGTTCTGGAAACACCATATATTTT.

The chain joins TRBV9 to TRBJ2-5; 10 nucleotides align to TRBD2. The CDR3 length is 17 residues. Germline lookup yields CDR1 SGDLS and CDR2 YYNGEE. Trimming at V came to 0 bases and at J to 1 base, leaving 6 bases not matched to a gene. The CDR3 loop reads CASSVDRSGGGQETQYF. The CDR3 DNA is TGTGCCAGCAGCGTAGATAGGAGCGGGGGGGGCCAAGAGACCCAGTACTTC.

This chain uses TRBV9 with TRBJ2-1; D uncertain. The V and J ends lost 0 bases and 12 bases respectively, with 10 bases between them. The CDR3 has 12 residues. The germline V gene encodes CDR1 SGDLS and CDR2 YYNGEE. The CDR3 loop reads CASSVAGDPQFF. CDR3 coding DNA: TGTGCCAGCAGCGTAGCAGGCGACCCGCAGTTCTTC.

The rearrangement uses TRBV6-6 and TRBJ2-7, with TRBD1 matching over 10 bases. Germline assignment: CDR1 MNHNY and CDR2 SVGAGI (reference sequence). V was clipped by 4 bases and J by 1 base; unmatched bases: 7. The CDR3 is 16 amino acids. This chain's CDR3 is CASSSSTGGRSYEQYF. In DNA, the CDR3 is TGTGCCAGCAGTTCCTCGACAGGGGGCAGATCCTACGAGCAGTACTTC.

The chain uses TRBV15 and TRBJ2-5, with TRBD2 identical over 9 bases. The CDR3 consists of 15 residues. V lost 0 bases to trimming and J lost 4 bases; unmatched junction nucleotides: 3. Germline V gene data show CDR1 as LNHNV and CDR2 as YYDKDF (reference sequence). The CDR3 sequence: CATSREAGGRETQYF. The CDR3 DNA reads as TGTGCCACCAGCAGAGAGGCGGGGGGGCGAGAGACCCAGTACTTC.

This chain uses TRBV18 with TRBJ1-4; the D gene is possibly TRBD1 (5 bases). The germline gives CDR1 KGHSH, CDR2 LQKENI. Trimming removed 2 bases from V and 0 bases from J, with 7 bases in between. The CDR3 totals 15 residues. CDR3 nucleotide sequence: TGTGCCAGCTCACCAGGAGGGGCAACTAATGAAAAACTGTTTTTT. It translates to CASSPGGATNEKLFF.

J is TRBJ2-3 and V is TRBV7-9; 11 bases map to TRBD1. The ends lost 8 bases at V and 5 bases at J; junction bases unmatched: 6. The germline V gene encodes CDR1 SEHNR and CDR2 FQNEAQ (reference sequence). The CDR3 runs to 14 residues. CDR3: CASGWTGGRDTQYF. The CDR3 region has the DNA TGTGCCAGCGGATGGACAGGGGGCAGAGATACGCAGTATTTT.

The chain uses TRBV19 and TRBJ2-5; TRBD2 is a possible D gene (5 bases). V gave up 5 bases and J gave up 1 base, with 17 bases separating them. CDR1 is LNHDA, CDR2 SQIVND, per germline (reference sequence). The CDR3 length is 16 residues. CDR3 sequence (DNA): TGTGCCAGTAGTTTAAGGACCCCCCGGGGCCAAGAGACCCAGTACTTC. Protein product: CASSLRTPRGQETQYF.

The sample holds a few counts of this clone. For the CDR3, the DNA is TGTGCCAGCAGCGGAGCTCCATTCGGGGTCTATGGCTACACCTTC. Translation: CASSGAPFGVYGYTF. The chain uses TRBV9 and TRBJ1-2; no definite D call. Trimming took off 3 bases at V and 4 bases at J, with 16 bases between the two ends. Germline CDR1 SGDLS, CDR2 YYNGEE. CDR3 length equals 15 residues. Drawing the rest from reference TRBV9 and TRBJ1-2, the complete variable domain is DSGVTQTPKHLITATGQRVTLRCSPRSGDLSVYWYQQSLDQGLQFLIQYYNGEERAKGNILERFSAQQFPDLHSELNLSSLELGDSALYFCASSGAPFGVYGYTFGSGTRLTVV.

The chain uses TRBV2 and TRBJ1-2; 11 bases match TRBD1. Per the germline V gene, CDR1 is SNHLY and CDR2 is FYNNEI. V lost 2 bases, J lost 4 bases, and 6 bases stayed unmatched. The CDR3 is 16 residues long. Written as DNA, the CDR3 is TGTGCCAGCAGTGAATCCCGGACAGGGGGCTTCTATGGCTACACCTTC. Translated, it gives CASSESRTGGFYGYTF.

The chain carries TRBV11-1 and TRBJ1-1; D unresolved. The CDR3 is made up of 14 amino acids. Germline CDR1 and CDR2: SGHAT and FQDESV (reference sequence). The V gene lost 3 bases and the J gene lost 5 bases, with 13 bases spanning the gap. CDR3 in amino acids: CASSFGPRETEAFF. The CDR3 DNA follows: TGTGCCAGCAGCTTCGGTCCGAGGGAAACTGAAGCTTTCTTT.

V gene TRBV19 combines with J gene TRBJ1-5; no definite D call. The V end lost 8 bases, the J end lost 7 bases, and 15 bases lay between the germline ends. The CDR3 has 13 amino acids. CDR1 and CDR2 from the germline V gene are LNHDA and SQIVND (reference sequence). CDR3 DNA: TGTGCCAGTTCCTCGCCAAATAGACAGCCCCAGCATTTT. This translates into CASSSPNRQPQHF.

Comments on this clone: Other DNA sequences from this sample encode an identical CDR3 as well. The chain recombines TRBV7-3 with TRBJ1-1; unclear D gene. The CDR3 has 14 residues. Germline CDR1 SGHTA, CDR2 FQGTGA. V was pared by 2 bases and J by 0 bases, with 7 bases between. The CDR3 reads CASSLGGMNTEAFF. The CDR3 DNA sequence: TGTGCCAGCAGCTTAGGAGGGATGAACACTGAAGCTTTCTTT.